Listed below are T cell receptor beta chains from one sample, sequenced in a study of blood T cell repertoires in COVID-19. The table came from immunoSEQ multiplex PCR; TCRdb's copy has only in-frame clones and leaves some out. In the table there are 150,000 or so clones, roughly 80% of which are singletons. Sequenced input: peripheral blood. The receptor set was obtained from a woman aged 40 to 50 with COVID-19, enrolled during active disease. Both conserved end residues are part of each CDR3. Fields, in order: V gene, clone size, J gene, D gene, CDR3 length, CDR3 DNA, CDR3 protein. A D gene is named only where the DNA matches it firmly. Some rows mark clone size as missing; the rest say once, few, many or name a class of expanded clone.

>TRBV6-1|few|TRBJ1-1|.|14
TGTGCCAGCAGTGAAGCATGGTCGGTCACTGAAGCTTTCTTT
CASSEAWSVTEAFF
>TRBV2|.|TRBJ2-5|.|13
TGTGCCAGCAACCAGGTGGATACAGAGACCCAGTACTTC
CASNQVDTETQYF
>TRBV12-3/TRBV12-4|.|TRBJ1-1|.|13
TGTGCCAGCAGTTTAGCTGTTCCGAGGAAAGCTTTCTTT
CASSLAVPRKAFF
>TRBV2|.|TRBJ1-6|TRBD1|13
TGTGCCAGCAGTGCGGACAGGGATTCACCCCTCCACTTT
CASSADRDSPLHF
>TRBV30|.|TRBJ1-5|.|13
TGTGCCTGGACGAAGTCCTTAGATCAGCCCCAGCATTTT
CAWTKSLDQPQHF
>TRBV6-6|.|TRBJ2-7|TRBD2|16
TGTGCCAGCAGTTCCGGGTTAGCGGGAGTCGGCAGCGAGCAGTACTTC
CASSSGLAGVGSEQYF
>TRBV6-5|.|TRBJ2-5|TRBD1|14
TGTGCCAGCAGGACAGGGGTTGGTGTGGAGACCCAGTACTTC
CASRTGVGVETQYF
>TRBV10-3|.|TRBJ1-1|.|14
TGTGCCATCAGGAGGGGGACGGGGAACACTGAAGCTTTCTTT
CAIRRGTGNTEAFF
>TRBV5-5|.|TRBJ1-1|TRBD1|13
TGTGCCAGCAGCTTGGGGACAGGGGATGAAGCTTTCTTT
CASSLGTGDEAFF
>TRBV18|.|TRBJ2-1|.|15
TGTGCCAGCTCACAATCAGGAGGATTCTACAATGAGCAGTTCTTC
CASSQSGGFYNEQFF
>TRBV7-7|.|TRBJ2-2|TRBD2|15
TGTGCTAGCAGCCTTCTGTCTAGCGGCACCGGGGAGCTGTTTTTT
CASSLLSSGTGELFF
>TRBV6-1|.|TRBJ2-2|TRBD1|15
TGTGCCAGCAGTGAATTTGGGACAGGGACCGGGGAGCTGTTTTTT
CASSEFGTGTGELFF
>TRBV19|.|TRBJ1-2|TRBD1|17
TGTGCCAGTACCGCCGGGACAGGGGGCTTAATGCACAGCGGCTACACCTTC
CASTAGTGGLMHSGYTF
>TRBV20-1|.|TRBJ2-3|.|13
TGCAGTGCTAGTTTGGCGGGGCCTCTGGGGCAGTATTTT
CSASLAGPLGQYF
>TRBV28|.|TRBJ1-3|.|13
TGTGCCAGCGGGGGGGCATTTGGAAACACCATATATTTT
CASGGAFGNTIYF
>TRBV28|.|TRBJ1-2|.|15
TGTGCCAGCAGTTCCCATGGGGCATTGGGCTATGGCTACACCTTC
CASSSHGALGYGYTF
>TRBV7-2|.|TRBJ2-4|TRBD1|14
TGTGCCAGCAGCAAGAGACAGGGAATCGGCATTCAGTACTTC
CASSKRQGIGIQYF
>TRBV12-5|.|TRBJ1-1|.|13
TGTGCTAGTGGTTTGATGGGAGGTACTGAAGCTTTCTTT
CASGLMGGTEAFF
>TRBV29-1|once|TRBJ2-1|TRBD2|14
TGCAGCGCCCCCCTCCGCGGGGGGGCCAATGAGCAGTTCTTC
CSAPLRGGANEQFF
>TRBV6-5|.|TRBJ2-2|.|15
TGTGCCAGCGACGGCAGGGGAGGGCACACCGGGGAGCTGTTTTTT
CASDGRGGHTGELFF
>TRBV6-6|.|TRBJ2-3|.|17
TGTGCCAGCAGTCCTATCACCCCCAGCGGGCACCCAGATACGCAGTATTTT
CASSPITPSGHPDTQYF
>TRBV4-1|.|TRBJ1-1|TRBD1|14
TGCGCCAGCAGCCCTGGGACAGGGGGGGATGAAGCTTTCTTT
CASSPGTGGDEAFF
>TRBV5-4|.|TRBJ1-2|TRBD1|15
TGTGCCAGCACGACCTGGGGACAGGGCCACTATGGCTACACCTTC
CASTTWGQGHYGYTF
>TRBV30|.|TRBJ2-5|TRBD2|14
TGTGCCTGGAGTGTAGTGCGGGGGGCAGAGACCCAGTACTTC
CAWSVVRGAETQYF
>TRBV2|once|TRBJ2-7|.|14
TGTGCCAGCAGGAGGCAGGGGAGCTCCTACGAGCAGTACTTC
CASRRQGSSYEQYF
>TRBV19|once|TRBJ1-1|.|14
TGTGCCAGTAGTATTCCGCGGGGGCTCACTGAAGCTTTCTTT
CASSIPRGLTEAFF
>TRBV5-4|many|TRBJ1-6|.|15
TGTGCCAGCAGCTTGGCGGGGGGGCATAGTTCACCCCTCCACTTT
CASSLAGGHSSPLHF
>TRBV28|.|TRBJ1-1|TRBD1|15
TGTGCCAGCAGTGCTACAGGGGGCGCAGGCACTGAAGCTTTCTTT
CASSATGGAGTEAFF
>TRBV2|many|TRBJ2-6|TRBD1|16
TGTGCCAGCAGAGCCACAGGGGGGACTGGGGCCAACGTCCTGACTTTC
CASRATGGTGANVLTF
>TRBV3-1/TRBV3-2|.|TRBJ2-3|TRBD2|17
TGTGCCAGCAGCCACCTGCTAGCGGGAGGGAGCACAGATACGCAGTATTTT
CASSHLLAGGSTDTQYF
>TRBV5-4|.|TRBJ2-5|TRBD2|16
TGTGCCAGCAGCGTTAGTGGTAGACTAGCTAAAGAGACCCAGTACTTC
CASSVSGRLAKETQYF
>TRBV27|.|TRBJ2-7|TRBD2|13
TGTGCCAGCAGTTTCCGCGGGAGGGGCGAGCAGTACTTC
CASSFRGRGEQYF
>TRBV3-1/TRBV3-2|.|TRBJ2-2|TRBD1|16
TGTGCCAGCAGCCAAGTGGGGACAGGGGACACCGGGGAGCTGTTTTTT
CASSQVGTGDTGELFF
>TRBV30|.|TRBJ2-3|.|12
TGTGCCTGGTCCGGGGGCACAGATACGCAGTATTTT
CAWSGGTDTQYF
>TRBV7-9|.|TRBJ1-1|TRBD1|15
TGTGCCAGCAGCACCGCGACAGGGCAGAACACTGAAGCTTTCTTT
CASSTATGQNTEAFF
>TRBV11-3|many|TRBJ2-2|.|17
TGTGCCAGCAGCTTAAATTCTCGGACAGTGTCCCCCGGGGAGCTGTTTTTT
CASSLNSRTVSPGELFF
>TRBV7-2|.|TRBJ2-1|TRBD2|13
TGTGCCAGCAGCCCAGGACTAGCGGGAGTTCGGTTCTTC
CASSPGLAGVRFF
>TRBV7-9|.|TRBJ2-7|TRBD2|16
TGTGCCAGCAGCCCTGGGGGGGGTCACAGGAACTACGAGCAGTACTTC
CASSPGGGHRNYEQYF
>TRBV5-6|.|TRBJ2-5|TRBD2|14
TGTGCCAGCAGCCTGACTAGCGGGAGAGAGACCCAGTACTTC
CASSLTSGRETQYF
>TRBV2|.|TRBJ2-2|.|11
TGTGCCAGCAAGAGGCCCCCGGAGCTGTTTTTT
CASKRPPELFF
>TRBV5-6|.|TRBJ1-3|.|15
TGTGCCAGCAGCTTGACAGGGCCGGATGGAAACACCATATATTTT
CASSLTGPDGNTIYF
>TRBV11-2|.|TRBJ2-7|.|16
TGTGCCAGCAGCTTAGTGCGGGGGCGCGCGATCTACGAGCAGTACTTC
CASSLVRGRAIYEQYF
>TRBV5-1|once|TRBJ2-1|.|17
TGCGCCAGCAGCTTGCGGCAGGGGCTTGGGGCCTACAATGAGCAGTTCTTC
CASSLRQGLGAYNEQFF
>TRBV7-3|.|TRBJ2-7|.|15
TGTGCCAGCAGCTTACTGCCCGGAGGGACCTACGAGCAGTACTTC
CASSLLPGGTYEQYF
>TRBV28|.|TRBJ1-2|.|12
TGTGCCAGCAGTTTAGGGGGCCACGGCTACACCTTC
CASSLGGHGYTF
>TRBV6-5|.|TRBJ1-6|TRBD1|15
TGTGCCAGCAGTTACGGGACAGGGAATAATTCACCCCTCCACTTT
CASSYGTGNNSPLHF
>TRBV11-2|.|TRBJ2-1|TRBD1|16
TGTGCCAGCAGCTTTGGGACAGTCCGCTCCTACAATGAGCAGTTCTTC
CASSFGTVRSYNEQFF
>TRBV6-6|.|TRBJ2-1|.|13
TGTGCCAGCAGTCCTACCGCCCCCAATGAGCAGTTCTTC
CASSPTAPNEQFF
>TRBV5-4|.|TRBJ1-2|.|15
TGTGCCAGCAGCTTGGGAGCCCAGGCCTCCTATGGCTACACCTTC
CASSLGAQASYGYTF
>TRBV5-1|.|TRBJ2-1|.|14
TGCGCCAGCAGCCCCAGCGGTCCCTACAATGAGCAGTTCTTC
CASSPSGPYNEQFF
>TRBV9|once|TRBJ2-1|.|14
TGTGCCAGCAGCGGTCGGGACTCCAGAAATGAGCAGTTCTTC
CASSGRDSRNEQFF
>TRBV11-3|once|TRBJ2-4|TRBD2|17
TGTGCCAGCAGCCCGGGGACTAGCGGAATGTTAGGGAACATTCAGTACTTC
CASSPGTSGMLGNIQYF
>TRBV19|.|TRBJ1-6|.|17
TGTGCCAGTAGTTTCCAAGGGGCATCGTCCCAAAATTCACCCCTCCACTTT
CASSFQGASSQNSPLHF